Listed here is a single TCR beta chain. Sequencing used immunoSEQ multiplex PCR; TCRdb keeps in-frame clones, though not all of them. This table has roughly 80,000 clones, 65% to 85% appearing once. Germline V gene data show CDR1 as SNHLY and CDR2 as FYNNEI. V shed 0 bases and J 1 base; nucleotides not matched to a gene: 6. The CDR3 is 18 residues long. The data belong to a study of blood T cell repertoires in COVID-19. The source material was peripheral blood. This receptor was obtained from an older woman with acute or convalescent COVID-19. The chain is built from TRBV2 and TRBJ1-4; 9 positions agree with TRBD1. CDR3 protein: CASSEAGQGFLTNEKLFF. CDR3 in DNA: TGTGCCAGCAGTGAAGCGGGACAGGGTTTCTTAACTAATGAAAAACTGTTTTTT.